The next 20 T cell receptor beta chains were all read from a single sample in a study of lymphopenia after photon versus proton radiotherapy. Method: immunoSEQ multiplex PCR; TCRdb's copy keeps in-frame clones and lacks some. This table has over 50,000 clones, around 88% appearing once. Sequences were derived from peripheral blood, sampled from a patient treated with photon-based radiotherapy. The receptors stem from a man aged 35 to 55 with gastric cancer.

V and J are TRBV7-9 and TRBJ2-7; tentative D call: TRBD2 (6 bases). Trimming took 5 bases from V and 0 from J, leaving 17 bases between them. This CDR3 spans 16 amino acids. Germline CDR1 reads SEHNR; CDR2 reads FQNEAQ (reference sequence). The DNA for the CDR3 is TGTGCCAGCAGCCCGCTTTTGGGGGGTCGCTCCTACGAGCAGTACTTC. Translation: CASSPLLGGRSYEQYF.

The V and J genes are TRBV12-5 and TRBJ2-5; D gene unclear. The V end lost 2 bases, the J end lost 5 bases, and 15 bases lay between the germline ends. Looked up from germline, CDR1 is LGHNT and CDR2 is FRNRAP. This CDR3 spans 15 amino acids. CDR3 DNA sequence: TGTGCTAGTGGTTTGCCGGGCCCACTTGGGGAGACCCAGTACTTC. Translating gives CASGLPGPLGETQYF.

This chain uses TRBV14 with TRBJ2-3, with D perhaps TRBD1 (6 bases). Per germline, CDR1 SGHDN and CDR2 FVKESK. V lost 1 base to trimming and J lost 1 base, with 12 bases between them. The CDR3 length is 16 residues. CDR3 sequence reads: CASSQVGHKGTDTQYF. CDR3 nucleotides: TGTGCCAGCAGCCAAGTGGGACACAAAGGCACAGATACGCAGTATTTT.

The gene calls are TRBV7-2 and TRBJ1-5; no definite D call. The CDR3 is 14 residues long. V lost 1 base to trimming and J lost 5 bases, with 9 bases between them. Germline CDR1 and CDR2: SGHTA and FQGNSA. CDR3: CASSLVAVDQPQHF. The CDR3 region has the DNA TGTGCCAGCAGCTTAGTTGCGGTGGATCAGCCCCAGCATTTT.

This clone showed up just a few times. This chain links TRBV27 with TRBJ2-2; 8 nucleotides agree with TRBD2. Per the germline V gene, CDR1 is MNHEY and CDR2 is SMNVEV (reference sequence). CDR3 length: 17 amino acids. With 0 bases clipped from V and 4 bases from J, the junction kept 7 bases outside the gene matches. The DNA for the CDR3 is TGTGCCAGCAGTTTATCCTATAGCGGGGTGCGCACCGGGGAGCTGTTTTTT. It is translated as CASSLSYSGVRTGELFF.

The chain combines TRBV4-3 with TRBJ1-2; D uncertain. CDR3 size: 14 residues. V was cut by 0 bases and J by 4 bases, with 9 bases left in between. Germline V gene sequence: CDR1 LGHNA, CDR2 YSLEER. For the CDR3, the DNA is TGCGCCAGCAGCCAAGATCGGTCTACCTATGGCTACACCTTC. Amino acids: CASSQDRSTYGYTF.

This chain uses TRBV6-1 with TRBJ2-1; tentative D call: TRBD2 (5 bases). The length of the CDR3 is 14 residues. V was pared by 7 bases and J by 5 bases, with 15 bases between. Looked up from germline, CDR1 is MNHNS and CDR2 is SASEGT. Here the CDR3 DNA reads TGTGCCAGCACCACTAGGTCCGGTCACAATGAGCAGTTCTTC. As protein: CASTTRSGHNEQFF.

This chain joins TRBV30 and TRBJ2-5, with D possibly TRBD2 on 7 matching bases. This CDR3 comprises 14 residues. CDR1 and CDR2 from the germline V gene are GTSNPN and SVGIG (reference sequence). V gave up 2 bases and J gave up 2 bases, with 12 bases separating them. The CDR3 here is CAWSKGGDQETQYF. The CDR3 DNA follows: TGTGCCTGGAGTAAGGGGGGGGATCAAGAGACCCAGTACTTC.

The CDR3 region is CASSIRGLEQYF. CDR3 in DNA: TGTGCCAGTAGTATACGGGGGCTCGAGCAGTACTTC. This chain joins TRBV19 and TRBJ2-7; D may be TRBD1 or TRBD2 (6 bases each). Trimming left V 2 bases short and J 6 bases short, with 8 bases between. The CDR3 runs to 12 residues. Germline CDR1 reads LNHDA; CDR2 reads SQIVND (reference sequence).

This chain links TRBV7-2 with TRBJ1-1; 7 positions match TRBD1. The V segment lost 3 bases and the J segment 6 bases; nucleotides outside the gene matches: 7. The length of the CDR3 is 14 residues. Germline-derived CDR1 and CDR2 are SGHTA and FQGNSA. CDR3 residues: CASSFDRVRAEAFF. DNA for the CDR3: TGTGCCAGCAGCTTCGACAGGGTTCGAGCTGAAGCTTTCTTT.

A single count supports this clone. V usage is TRBV10-3 and J usage is TRBJ2-3, with 8 bases lining up with TRBD2. This CDR3 comprises 15 residues. The germline V gene encodes CDR1 ENHRY and CDR2 SYGVKD. J gave up 2 bases and V 6 bases, and 7 bases lay outside the gene matches. This CDR3 is CAIRVSGGVTDTQYF. As DNA, the CDR3 is TGTGCCATCAGAGTCTCCGGGGGGGTCACAGATACGCAGTATTTT.

This sequence joins TRBV7-2 and TRBJ1-4; unclear D gene. Germline CDR1 is SGHTA and CDR2 is FQGNSA. The CDR3 sequence is 13 residues long. The ends were cut back, 5 bases at V and 8 bases at J, with 12 bases in the middle. The CDR3 protein is CASSRFGREKLFF. CDR3 DNA: TGTGCCAGCAGCCGTTTCGGACGGGAAAAACTGTTTTTT. The variable domain in full, completed from reference TRBV7-2 and TRBJ1-4, reads GAGVSQSPSNKVTEKGKDVELRCDPISGHTALYWYRQSLGQGLEFLIYFQGNSAPDKSGLPSDRFSAERTGGSVSTLTIQRTQQEDSAVYLCASSRFGREKLFFGSGTQLSVL.

The table lists this clone with a few counts. This chain joins TRBV30 and TRBJ2-2; D may be TRBD2 (6 bases). Trimming took off 3 bases at V and 2 bases at J, with 13 bases between the two ends. Per the germline V gene, CDR1 is GTSNPN and CDR2 is SVGIG (reference sequence). This CDR3 has 15 residues. In DNA form, the CDR3 reads TGTGCCTGGAGGTTAGGAGGGGTCAACACCGGGGAGCTGTTTTTT. Protein: CAWRLGGVNTGELFF.

The rearrangement uses TRBV6-6 and TRBJ2-7, with a tentative D call TRBD1 (8 bases). Germline-derived CDR1 and CDR2 are MNHNY and SVGAGI (reference sequence). This CDR3 comprises 15 residues. V was pared by 5 bases and J by 2 bases, with 16 bases between. The CDR3 loop reads CASSDSGTGTYEQYF. The CDR3 DNA reads TGTGCCAGCAGTGACAGCGGGACAGGCACCTACGAGCAGTACTTC.

This clone was counted a single time. This chain connects TRBV7-2 to TRBJ2-2; possible D gene TRBD2, 6 bases. Germline assignment: CDR1 SGHTA and CDR2 FQGNSA. Trimming took 4 bases from V and 5 from J, leaving 11 bases between them. This CDR3 is 14 amino acids long. The CDR3 protein is CASSSGDITGELFF. The CDR3 DNA is TGTGCCAGCAGCTCGGGAGATATAACCGGGGAGCTGTTTTTT. The full variable domain, with the rest looked up from reference TRBV7-2 and TRBJ2-2, is GAGVSQSPSNKVTEKGKDVELRCDPISGHTALYWYRQSLGQGLEFLIYFQGNSAPDKSGLPSDRFSAERTGGSVSTLTIQRTQQEDSAVYLCASSSGDITGELFFGEGSRLTVL.

The genes are TRBV19 and TRBJ2-1, with D perhaps being TRBD1 or TRBD2 (5 bases each). V was cut by 2 bases and J by 7 bases, with 15 bases left in between. CDR1 and CDR2 (germline): LNHDA, SQIVND (reference sequence). This CDR3 comprises 15 residues. Here the CDR3 DNA reads TGTGCCAGTAGTATATCGATTTTTGAGGGGAATGAGCAGTTCTTC. This codes for CASSISIFEGNEQFF.

J is TRBJ1-5 and V is TRBV30; no definite D call. The CDR3 sequence is 13 residues long. Germline CDR1 and CDR2: GTSNPN and SVGIG (reference sequence). V was trimmed by 3 bases and J by 3 bases, leaving 9 bases between them. The CDR3 region has the DNA TGTGCCTGGAGCGTAGTTGACAATCAGCCCCAGCATTTT. It codes for CAWSVVDNQPQHF.

The J gene is TRBJ2-7, the V gene TRBV7-8; D possibly corresponds to TRBD1 (6 bases). CDR1 and CDR2 (germline): SGHVS, FQNEAQ. Trimming removed 1 base from V and 2 bases from J, with 9 bases in between. CDR3 length: 14 residues. The CDR3 sequence: CASSLVRGPYEQYF. The CDR3 DNA reads TGTGCCAGCAGCTTAGTCAGGGGCCCCTACGAGCAGTACTTC.

This sequence joins TRBV6-5 and TRBJ1-2; TRBD1 agrees at 7 bases. This CDR3 is 15 amino acids long. With 0 bases clipped from V and 3 bases from J, the junction kept 4 bases outside the gene matches. Germline lookup yields CDR1 MNHEY and CDR2 SVGAGI. DNA of the CDR3: TGTGCCAGCAGTTACTCGGTAGGGGGCGACTATGGCTACACCTTC. It is translated as CASSYSVGGDYGYTF.

The chain links TRBV11-2 to TRBJ1-3; D unclear. This CDR3 has 12 amino acids. In germline, CDR1 is SGHAT, CDR2 FQNNGV. V gave up 5 bases and J gave up 4 bases, with 6 bases separating them. The CDR3 reads CASSQAGNTIYF. CDR3 in DNA: TGTGCCAGCAGCCAGGCCGGAAACACCATATATTTT.